This T cell receptor (beta chain) was sequenced for a study of neurological immune-mediated disorders. The study, taken as a whole, reports: TCR clonal expansion peaked in HTLV-1-associated myelopathy patients and was lowest in multiple sclerosis patients. Private repertoires in all groups were suggested by the absence of shared CDR3 amino acid sequences among expanded clones across subjects.

The team produced cDNA through 5'RACE using 10-nucleotide random UMIs. TCRdb re-derived calls from the 5' RACE reads in MiXCR, one entry per CDR3 protein. The profile shows tens of thousands of distinct CDR3 sequences, less than 10% of them singletons. This clonotype has at least ten counts. As yet, its antigen is unknown. Specified time point: longitudinal time-point 2. The study drew its healthy controls from blood bank volunteers in Maryland, USA. This CDR3 has 13 amino acids. Germline V CDR1 and CDR2: SGHTA, FQGNSA. Trimming took 1 base from V and 3 from J, leaving 6 bases between them. This rearrangement joins TRBV7-2 to TRBJ2-5; D gene uncertain. The sequenced sample was PBMCs. The receptor was derived from a man younger than 40 in good health. CDR3 coding DNA: TGTGCCAGCAGCTTAGTGGTGGAAGAGACCCAGTACTTC. Amino acid sequence: CASSLVVEETQYF.